This T cell receptor beta chain was sequenced during a study of PD-L1 blockade in urothelial cancer. Looking at the study overall: Patients started atezolizumab around 2014, 1,200 mg intravenously every 3 weeks. Males with bladder-origin urothelial cancer made up about 90% of the roughly 29 patients.

Locally advanced or metastatic urothelial carcinoma was diagnosed in the patients. Whole-study findings and limits: Durable benefit accompanied greater 3-week expansion of tumor-associated blood clones.

Sequenced by immunoSEQ multiplex PCR; TCRdb stores in-frame clones only, minus some. The repertoire holds about 21,000 clones, with nearly 90% as singletons. Turning to this clone: Its antigen is unidentified.

CDR1 MNHEY and CDR2 SVGAGI come from the germline V gene. Trimming removed 8 bases at V and 3 bases at J, with 17 bases between. This CDR3 spans 15 amino acids. The receptor's source is a woman aged 60-75 years with urothelial cancer. This sequence joins TRBV6-5 and TRBJ2-4; D perhaps matches TRBD2 (5 bases). The sample was PBMCs, taken around atezolizumab (anti-PD-L1) treatment. CDR3 in amino acids: CASSTSGPLKNIQYF. The DNA for the CDR3 is TGTGCCAGCTCCACGAGCGGCCCACTCAAAAACATTCAGTACTTC.